Each of the 9 T cell receptor beta chains below was sequenced from the same sample in a study of T cells after yellow fever vaccination. TCRdb ran MiXCR on the 5' RACE reads and lists one entry per CDR3 protein. This table has around 30,000 distinct CDR3 sequences, over 9.5% appearing once. The specimen was PBMCs, either bulk or a sorted T-cell subset (CD4+, CD8+, memory, or dextramer-sorted; not recorded which), collected about 2 weeks after the first yellow fever vaccination. The receptors were gathered from a man younger than 35 who received the YFV17D yellow fever vaccine.

Worth noting for this clonotype: This sequence may be a read error, since a much larger clone differs from it by one base. The chain has TRBV11-2 and TRBJ1-6, with D possibly TRBD1 on 6 matching bases. CDR3 length: 15 amino acids. V was cut by 3 bases and J by 9 bases, with 15 bases left in between. Per germline, CDR1 SGHAT and CDR2 FQNNGV. CDR3 region: CASSFQQGVTSPLHF. DNA for the CDR3: TGTGCCAGCAGCTTCCAACAGGGAGTAACTTCACCCCTCCACTTT.

This clonotype was observed many times. The chain carries TRBV6-5 and TRBJ2-1; D not certain. The CDR3 is made up of 17 amino acids. In germline, CDR1 is MNHEY, CDR2 SVGAGI. V shed 2 bases and J shed 2 bases, with 16 bases lying between them. For the CDR3, the DNA is TGTGCCAGCAGTTACGAGCCCACGAAGAAACCCTACAATGAGCAGTTCTTC. Translated: CASSYEPTKKPYNEQFF.

The table lists this clonotype with many counts. The chain carries TRBV7-3 and TRBJ2-7; 8 bases are a match to TRBD2. V lost 5 bases and J lost 3; bases outside the gene matches: 9. Germline CDR1 reads SGHTA; CDR2 reads FQGTGA. The CDR3 is 15 residues long. CDR3 DNA sequence: TGTGCCAGCAGCCCTATGCCGGGACTAGGCTACGAGCAGTACTTC. Amino acids: CASSPMPGLGYEQYF.

This clonotype was counted many times. This chain uses TRBV5-6 with TRBJ2-3; TRBD2 aligns across 7 bases. Germline V gene sequence: CDR1 SGHDT, CDR2 YYEEEE. After removal of 3 bases from V and 1 base from J, the junction contained 2 bases not matched to a gene. This CDR3 region has 14 residues. CDR3 DNA: TGTGCCAGCAGCTCCGGACTAGGCACAGATACGCAGTATTTT. This gives the protein CASSSGLGTDTQYF.

This clonotype has ten or more counts. V is TRBV10-3 and J is TRBJ1-5; D call uncertain. Deletions cut 2 bases from V and 0 bases from J, with 8 bases between. CDR1 is ENHRY, CDR2 SYGVKD, per germline. This CDR3 contains 15 residues. The chain's CDR3 is CAISETRDSNQPQHF. DNA for the CDR3: TGTGCCATCAGTGAGACGAGGGATAGCAATCAGCCCCAGCATTTT.

Many counts were recorded for this clonotype. The chain couples TRBV10-2 to TRBJ2-3, with D possibly being TRBD2 (5 bases). Germline V gene sequence: CDR1 WSHSY, CDR2 SAAADI. The V and J ends lost 11 bases and 1 base respectively, with 13 bases between them. The CDR3 is 13 amino acids. The CDR3 spells CAAPLARTDTQYF. CDR3 nucleotides: TGCGCCGCACCTTTAGCGCGCACAGATACGCAGTATTTT.

Note on this clonotype: A much bigger clone sits one base away, suggesting this may be a read error. The CDR3, as DNA: TGTGCCAGCAGCTTTATCCAGGTCAACACCTGGGAGCTGTTTTTT. Translation gives CASSFIQVNTWELFF. J is TRBJ2-2 and V is TRBV7-2; D remains unclear. Germline assignment: CDR1 SGHTA and CDR2 FQGNSA. This CDR3 has 15 amino acids.

This clonotype came up a few times. It may be a read error: a sequence one base away is much more abundant. This chain connects TRBV6-1 to TRBJ1-5; 9 positions agree with TRBD1. The CDR3 runs to 14 residues. CDR1 and CDR2 (germline): MNHNS, SASEGT. CDR3 DNA sequence: TGTGCCGGCAGCGCCGGGACAGGGAATCAGCCCCAGCATTTT. Encoded protein: CAGSAGTGNQPQHF.

In its sample, this clonotype was seen many times. CDR3 residues: CASSPGQGNQPQHF. CDR3 sequence (DNA): TGCGCCAGCAGCCCTGGACAGGGAAATCAGCCCCAGCATTTT. The chain combines TRBV5-1 with TRBJ1-5; 8 bases line up with TRBD1. The CDR3 sequence is 14 residues long. J gave up 4 bases and V 4 bases, and 4 bases lay outside the gene matches. Germline loops: CDR1 SGHRS, CDR2 YFSETQ.